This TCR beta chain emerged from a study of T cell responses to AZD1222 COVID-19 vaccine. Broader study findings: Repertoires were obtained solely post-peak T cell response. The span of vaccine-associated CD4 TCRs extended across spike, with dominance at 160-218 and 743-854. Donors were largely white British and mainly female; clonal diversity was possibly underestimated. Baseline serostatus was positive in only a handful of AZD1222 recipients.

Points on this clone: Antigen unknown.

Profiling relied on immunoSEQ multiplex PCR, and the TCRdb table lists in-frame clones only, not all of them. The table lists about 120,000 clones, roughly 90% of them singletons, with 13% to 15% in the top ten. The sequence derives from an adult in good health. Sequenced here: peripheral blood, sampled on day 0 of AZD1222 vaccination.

CDR3 protein: CASRAIGGTIYEQYF. The CDR3 DNA reads TGTGCCAGCAGGGCCATCGGGGGAACCATCTACGAGCAGTACTTC. The chain uses TRBV11-2 and TRBJ2-7; TRBD2 might be the D (6 bases). Germline V gene data show CDR1 as SGHAT and CDR2 as FQNNGV. Trimming left V 6 bases short and J 3 bases short, with 18 bases between. The CDR3 runs 15 residues. Looking up the rest from reference TRBV11-2 and TRBJ2-7 gives the full variable domain: EAGVAQSPRYKIIEKRQSVAFWCNPISGHATLYWYQQILGQGPKLLIQFQNNGVVDDSQLPKDRFSAERLKGVDSTLKIQPAKLEDSAVYLCASRAIGGTIYEQYFGPGTRLTVT.